This T cell receptor beta chain was sequenced for a study of blood T cell repertoires in COVID-19 (dated by TCRdb to the early 2020s). For context, the study as a whole: The collaborator samples originated in the United States, Italy and Spain and spanned the acute and convalescent phases of COVID-19. The repertoires were released in a freely available public database meant as a resource for research on the immune response to SARS-CoV-2. Deeply sampled blood TCRbeta repertoires from subjects exposed to, actively infected with, or recovered from COVID-19 were included in the dataset. Where HLA class I and class II types were available, the types were taken from metadata supplied by the sample provider, not from assay-based typing. The prospective study material was composed of cDNA or gDNA derived from T cells, B-cell-depleted T cells, or PBMCs. Samples were obtained from the ongoing ImmuneRACE study (first 160 participants) and from about 1,300 subjects provided by 6 global collaborators. Sample metadata almost always included a de-identified subject ID, COVID-19 status, age in years and sex. Study-wide findings and limitations: Clinical and demographic metadata were provided uncurated, with the amount varying by source and participant.

Spanning cysteine to phenylalanine, the CDR3 consists of 13 amino acids. Just the 39-base CDR3 DNA is kept, in frame starting at base 1. Trimming removed 0 bases from V and 5 bases from J, leaving 7 bases between the germline ends. The CDR1 and CDR2 encoded by the germline V gene are LGHNA and YNFKEQ. This clone was seen a single time. It has no known antigen specificity. Qualities for individual bases were not recorded, and no much larger clone is one base off. The immunoSEQ Assay, a bias-controlled multiplex PCR, was used to amplify TCRbeta CDR3 regions from genomic DNA. Regarding the original processing steps: The number of nucleated cells in each sample was estimated by amplification of reference gene primers within the assay. Sequence reads were collapsed and filtered to measure the absolute abundance of every unique TCRbeta CDR3 rearrangement. For each sample, productive Simpson clonality was calculated by taking the square root of Simpson's diversity index across productive rearrangements. The table comes from immuneACCESS by way of TCRdb, which keeps in-frame sequences with V and J called. Part of the clones is missing from these tables; in studies checked, under half for an unresolved V gene and the rest for unknown reasons. V, J and clone size are taken as reported in that table, and D and trimming were inferred from the DNA itself. In all, the sample holds 250,000 to 350,000 clones, and over 80% of those were seen once. About 8.9% of the sample is held by the ten biggest clonotypes.

Participants in the prospective study were aged about 18 to 100 years, lived in 20 to 30 United States geographic areas, and enrolled through a virtual design. In the prospective study, cohorts were assigned on the basis of participant-reported clinical history obtained from a screening survey and a study questionnaire. For ImmuneRACE Cohort 3, a participant was defined as recovered based on two consecutive negative NP/OP PCR tests, clearance by a healthcare professional, or resolution of symptoms. Each participant in the prospective study had whole blood, serum and a nasopharyngeal or oropharyngeal swab collected by mobile phlebotomists. Prospective study participants could optionally give additional blood draws and questionnaires over an approximately 2-month period. Before DNA extraction, prospective study blood samples were shipped either frozen or at room temperature.

Input material: PBMCs or T cells enriched from blood (not recorded which). The source of this sequence is a woman younger than 30 who had recovered from COVID-19. Rearrangement joined TRBV4-2 to TRBJ2-5; the D gene assignment is ambiguous. The DNA sequence follows: TGTGCCAGCAGCCAAGAGTGGGCGGAGACCCAGTACTTC. Translated, it gives CASSQEWAETQYF.